This note documents a single TCR beta chain sequence. These data belong to a study of control samples from healthy donors and cancer patients. The V end lost 3 bases, the J end lost 4 bases, and 16 bases lay between the germline ends. The germline V gene encodes CDR1 SNHLY and CDR2 FYNNEI. The CDR3 runs to 16 residues. Sequenced by immunoSEQ multiplex PCR; TCRdb stores in-frame clones only, minus some. The table lists roughly 100,000 clones, around 92% of them singletons. The chain recombines TRBV2 with TRBJ1-3, with a weak D call TRBD1 (5 bases). The sequence was collected from a woman aged 18 to 35 in good health. Source material: blood. CDR3: CASSESGTRSGNTIYF. CDR3 DNA: TGTGCCAGCAGTGAGTCCGGGACGCGGTCGGGAAACACCATATATTTT.